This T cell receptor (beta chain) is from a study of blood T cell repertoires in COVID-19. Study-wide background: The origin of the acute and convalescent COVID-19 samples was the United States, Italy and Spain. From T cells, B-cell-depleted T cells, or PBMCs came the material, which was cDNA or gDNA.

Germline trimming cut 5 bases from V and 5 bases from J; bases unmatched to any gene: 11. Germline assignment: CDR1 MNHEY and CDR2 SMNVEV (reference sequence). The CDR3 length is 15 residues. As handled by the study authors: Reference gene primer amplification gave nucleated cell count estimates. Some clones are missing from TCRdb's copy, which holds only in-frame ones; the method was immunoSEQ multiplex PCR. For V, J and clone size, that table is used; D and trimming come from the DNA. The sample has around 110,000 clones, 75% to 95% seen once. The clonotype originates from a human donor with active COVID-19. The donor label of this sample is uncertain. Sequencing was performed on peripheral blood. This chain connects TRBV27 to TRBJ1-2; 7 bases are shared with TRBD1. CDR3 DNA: TGTGCCAGCAGTCCCCGACAGGGCGTTGGATATGGCTACACCTTC. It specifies CASSPRQGVGYGYTF.